These 27 T cell receptor beta chains share one sample of origin, sequenced in a study of T cells in Graves' hyperthyroidism and ophthalmopathy. RNA transcripts were the template for amplifying TCR beta CDR3 regions. In the first-round RT-PCR of the TCR CDR3, the HTBI primer set was used. Using its own MiXCR run on the multiplex PCR reads, TCRdb lists one record per CDR3 protein. Of around 600,000 distinct CDR3 sequences in the sample, about 45% were seen once. Material for sequencing was peripheral blood or thyroid tissue (not recorded which). The receptors originated from an adult man with Graves' disease, either hyperthyroidism or ophthalmopathy (not recorded which).

This clonotype was seen many times. The rearrangement links TRBV24-1 to TRBJ2-6, with D possibly matching TRBD1 (5 bases). The CDR3 extends over 17 amino acids. Trimming took off 3 bases at V and 3 bases at J, with 14 bases between the two ends. CDR1 is KGHDR and CDR2 is SFDVKD in the germline V gene. The CDR3 loop is CATSDADGRGGANVLTF. CDR3 sequence (DNA): TGTGCCACCAGTGATGCCGACGGTAGGGGTGGGGCCAACGTCCTGACTTTC.

This clonotype is a singleton in its sample. This may be a read error: a much more frequent sequence differs by one nucleotide. The chain uses TRBV29-1 and TRBJ1-1; TRBD1 might be the D (5 bases). V shed 8 bases and J shed 0 bases, with 10 bases lying between them. The CDR3 extends over 12 amino acids. CDR1 SQVTM and CDR2 ANQGSEA come from the germline V gene. CDR3 nucleotides: TGCAGCTCAGACAGCTTGAACACTGAAGCTTTCTTT. This sequence encodes CSSDSLNTEAFF.

This clonotype was seen only a few times. The CDR3 loop reads CASSEGTAGNTIYF. CDR3 in DNA: TGTGCCAGCAGCGAAGGGACAGCCGGAAACACCATATATTTT. The rearrangement uses TRBV25-1 and TRBJ1-3; 7 nucleotides align to TRBD1. The junction had 6 bases not matched to a gene; V was cut back by 6 bases and J by 4 bases. CDR1 MGHDK and CDR2 SYGVNS come from the germline V gene. The CDR3 covers 14 residues.

The rearrangement joins TRBV25-1 to TRBJ1-4; D call uncertain. The V gene lost 6 bases and the J gene lost 5 bases, with 7 bases spanning the gap. The CDR3 has 12 amino acids. From germline, CDR1 is MGHDK and CDR2 SYGVNS. This chain's CDR3 is CASRVENEKLFF. The CDR3, as DNA: TGTGCCAGCAGGGTGGAGAATGAAAAACTGTTTTTT.

CDR3 in amino acids: CATSDLRTSEFSTDTQYF. The DNA of the CDR3 is TGTGCCACCAGTGATTTACGGACTAGCGAGTTCAGCACAGATACGCAGTATTTT. This chain connects TRBV24-1 to TRBJ2-3; 9 nucleotides match TRBD2. Germline V gene lookup returns CDR1 KGHDR and CDR2 SFDVKD. Trimming removed 1 base from V and 0 bases from J; junction bases left unmatched: 7. The CDR3 has 18 residues.

On this clonotype itself: A read error may account for a junction end that differs from germline. The rearrangement links TRBV7-8 to TRBJ2-6, with 13 bases fitting TRBD2. The CDR3 runs to 19 residues. Germline V gene sequence: CDR1 SGHVS, CDR2 FQNEAQ. This chain's CDR3 is CASSPFGLAGDSGANVLTF. In DNA form, the CDR3 reads TGCGCCAGCAGCCCGTTTGGACTAGCGGGGGACTCTGGGGCCAACGTCCTGACTTTC.

The rearrangement uses TRBV7-9 and TRBJ2-2; TRBD2 is a possible D gene (5 bases). CDR1 and CDR2 from the germline V gene are SEHNR and FQNEAQ (reference sequence). This CDR3 spans 14 amino acids. The V and J ends lost 7 bases and 7 bases respectively, with 16 bases between them. The CDR3 loop reads CASNRGSSNGELFF. The DNA of the CDR3 is TGTGCCAGCAACCGGGGTTCGAGCAACGGGGAGCTGTTTTTT. Full variable domain (missing parts from reference TRBV7-9 and TRBJ2-2): DTGVSQNPRHKITKRGQNVTFRCDPISEHNRLYWYRQTLGQGPEFLTYFQNEAQLEKSRLLSDRFSAERPKGSFSTLEIQRTEQGDSAMYLCASNRGSSNGELFFGEGSRLTVL.

V and J are TRBV7-9 and TRBJ1-5; TRBD1 aligns across 11 bases. CDR1 and CDR2 (germline): SEHNR, FQNEAQ (reference sequence). V trimming: 4 bases; J trimming: 6 bases; junction bases outside the gene matches: 5. The length of the CDR3 is 15 residues. The CDR3 spells CASSSDRGPIQPQHF. CDR3 nucleotides: TGTGCCAGCAGCTCGGACAGGGGGCCCATTCAGCCCCAGCATTTT. Combining the CDR3 with reference TRBV7-9 and TRBJ1-5 gives the whole variable domain DTGVSQNPRHKITKRGQNVTFRCDPISEHNRLYWYRQTLGQGPEFLTYFQNEAQLEKSRLLSDRFSAERPKGSFSTLEIQRTEQGDSAMYLCASSSDRGPIQPQHFGDGTRLSIL.

The chain recombines TRBV20-1 with TRBJ2-7; no definite D call. V dropped 5 bases and J dropped 5 bases, with 16 bases sitting between them. Germline values: CDR1 DFQATT, CDR2 SNEGSKA (reference sequence). The CDR3 is made up of 13 amino acids. CDR3: CSAEVPRYNEQYF. Written as DNA, the CDR3 is TGCAGTGCTGAGGTGCCTAGGTATAACGAGCAGTACTTC.

This clonotype appeared a single time. The chain is built from TRBV12-3 or TRBV12-4 and TRBJ2-7; D may be TRBD1 (5 bases). V gave up 6 bases and J gave up 0 bases, with 12 bases separating them. The CDR3 covers 14 residues. The CDR3 DNA reads as TGTGCCAGCAGCCAAGGGGTGGTCTCCTACGAGCAGTACTTC. Translated: CASSQGVVSYEQYF.

V gene TRBV29-1 combines with J gene TRBJ2-7; 14 bases match TRBD2. V gave up 7 bases and J gave up 6 bases; unmatched junction bases: 11. CDR1 is SQVTM and CDR2 is ANQGSEA in the germline V gene. This CDR3 spans 15 amino acids. The CDR3 protein is CSAAGTSGRGVEQYF. CDR3 coding DNA: TGCAGCGCTGCTGGGACTAGCGGGAGAGGGGTCGAGCAGTACTTC.

This clonotype has a count of ten or more. This chain joins TRBV9 and TRBJ2-5, with a tentative D call TRBD2 (5 bases). Germline loops: CDR1 SGDLS, CDR2 YYNGEE. With 4 bases removed from V and 4 bases from J, the gap between germline ends came to 11 bases. The CDR3 length is 13 residues. The CDR3 DNA follows: TGTGCCAGCAGCCAGAGGGAGCGAGAGACCCAGTACTTC. It specifies CASSQRERETQYF.

This clonotype came up many times. The chain combines TRBV2 with TRBJ1-1; 8 positions match TRBD1. The J segment lost 1 base and the V segment lost 6 bases, leaving 7 bases of the junction unmatched. Germline-derived CDR1 and CDR2 are SNHLY and FYNNEI. The CDR3 length is 15 residues. The CDR3 coding sequence is TGTGCCAGCAGGGGACAGGACCCGAGGAACACTGAAGCTTTCTTT. It codes for CASRGQDPRNTEAFF.

This chain uses TRBV2 with TRBJ1-5; D is undetermined. The germline gives CDR1 SNHLY, CDR2 FYNNEI. V was shortened by 9 bases and J by 4 bases, with 16 bases between the two germline ends. This CDR3 region has 14 residues. CDR3 in amino acids: CASSMVGLNQPQHF. In DNA, the CDR3 is TGTGCCAGTAGTATGGTGGGATTGAATCAGCCCCAGCATTTT. Full variable domain (missing parts from reference TRBV2 and TRBJ1-5): EPEVTQTPSHQVTQMGQEVILRCVPISNHLYFYWYRQILGQKVEFLVSFYNNEISEKSEIFDDQFSVERPDGSNFTLKIRSTKLEDSAMYFCASSMVGLNQPQHFGDGTRLSIL.

The V gene is TRBV25-1, the J gene TRBJ1-1, with 9 bases aligning to TRBD1. The CDR3 is 17 amino acids. The trim removed 6 bases at V and 2 bases at J, leaving 13 bases unmatched. Germline CDR1 reads MGHDK; CDR2 reads SYGVNS. DNA for the CDR3: TGTGCCAGCAGACTAAAGGGACAGGGAGCCATCAACACTGAAGCTTTCTTT. Translation gives CASRLKGQGAINTEAFF. Filled out from reference TRBV25-1 and TRBJ1-1, the complete variable domain reads EADIYQTPRYLVIGTGKKITLECSQTMGHDKMYWYQQDPGMELHLIHYSYGVNSTEKGDLSSESTVSRIRTEHFPLTLESARPSHTSQYLCASRLKGQGAINTEAFFGQGTRLTVV.

This clonotype has more than one count but fewer than ten. The chain recombines TRBV20-1 with TRBJ2-5; TRBD1 might be the D (6 bases). The V end was cut by 0 bases, the J end by 2 bases, with 10 bases between. This CDR3 comprises 14 residues. Looked up from germline, CDR1 is DFQATT and CDR2 is SNEGSKA (reference sequence). The CDR3 DNA is TGCAGTGCTAGAGATACAGGGTCGCAAGAGACCCAGTACTTC. It specifies CSARDTGSQETQYF.

This clonotype was detected a few times. The gene calls are TRBV7-8 and TRBJ2-7; 10 nucleotides agree with TRBD2. V shed 3 bases, J shed 0 bases, and the junction held 5 bases outside the gene matches. This CDR3 is 16 amino acids long. Germline V gene data show CDR1 as SGHVS and CDR2 as FQNEAQ. This CDR3 is CASSFDGLADSYEQYF. CDR3 in DNA: TGTGCCAGCAGCTTCGATGGACTAGCGGACTCCTACGAGCAGTACTTC.

CDR3 DNA sequence: TGTGCCAGCATGCCGGGACCAATGAACACTGAAGCTTTCTTT. This translates into CASMPGPMNTEAFF. The V gene is TRBV28, the J gene TRBJ1-1; D is possibly TRBD1 (5 bases). V was trimmed by 7 bases and J by 0 bases, leaving 12 bases between them. The CDR3 totals 14 residues. CDR1 MDHEN and CDR2 SYDVKM come from the germline V gene.

V gene TRBV2 combines with J gene TRBJ2-7, with 14 bases fitting TRBD2. The V gene end was trimmed by 4 bases and the J gene end by 4 bases; junction bases not matched to a gene: 6. This CDR3 spans 16 amino acids. CDR1 is SNHLY, CDR2 FYNNEI, per germline. Written as DNA, the CDR3 is TGTGCCAGCAGTGCGGGACTAGCGGGAGAGGGATACGAGCAGTACTTC. Encoded protein: CASSAGLAGEGYEQYF.

This clonotype was detected ten times or more. The chain carries TRBV12-3 or TRBV12-4 and TRBJ2-5, with 14 bases that match TRBD2. The CDR3 sequence is 17 residues long. The ends lost 3 bases at V and 0 bases at J; junction bases unmatched: 3. CDR3 nucleotide sequence: TGTGCCAGCAGTTTTTTGGGACTAGCGGGAGACCAAGAGACCCAGTACTTC. Translating it yields CASSFLGLAGDQETQYF.

The chain joins TRBV19 to TRBJ1-2, with D perhaps TRBD1 (5 bases). The CDR3 covers 13 residues. In germline, CDR1 is LNHDA, CDR2 SQIVND (reference sequence). Trimming left V 5 bases short and J 8 bases short, with 15 bases between. The CDR3 DNA reads TGTGCCAGTAGTTCCGCGCAGGGAAACGGCTACACCTTC. Protein: CASSSAQGNGYTF.

Many counts were recorded for this clonotype. The CDR3 sequence is CSGGQGWEQYF. CDR3 coding DNA: TGCAGCGGGGGACAGGGCTGGGAGCAGTACTTC. V and J are TRBV29-1 and TRBJ2-7; TRBD1 matches at 9 bases. CDR1 SQVTM and CDR2 ANQGSEA come from the germline V gene. J lost 7 bases, V lost 7 bases, and 5 bases had no gene match. This CDR3 contains 11 residues.

This clonotype was detected ten times or more. The chain couples TRBV29-1 to TRBJ1-5; D unresolved. This CDR3 has 11 residues. Germline loops: CDR1 SQVTM, CDR2 ANQGSEA. V was cut by 1 base and J by 5 bases, with 3 bases left in between. Here the CDR3 reads CSVEGDQPQHF. The DNA for the CDR3 is TGCAGCGTTGAAGGGGATCAGCCCCAGCATTTT. Filled out from reference TRBV29-1 and TRBJ1-5, the complete variable domain reads SAVISQKPSRDICQRGTSLTIQCQVDSQVTMMFWYRQQPGQSLTLIATANQGSEATYESGFVIDKFPISRPNLTFSTLTVSNMSPEDSSIYLCSVEGDQPQHFGDGTRLSIL.

The chain has TRBV6-5 and TRBJ1-4; D is unresolved. This CDR3 has 14 residues. Trimming pared 0 bases from V and 3 bases from J, leaving 5 bases between. Germline-derived CDR1 and CDR2 are MNHEY and SVGAGI. CDR3 loop: CASSYSRPNEKLFF. CDR3 nucleotide sequence: TGTGCCAGCAGTTACTCGAGACCTAATGAAAAACTGTTTTTT.

This clonotype was detected only a few times. V is TRBV4-1 and J is TRBJ1-5; no clear D. Looked up from germline, CDR1 is MGHRA and CDR2 is YSYEKL. The CDR3 contains 14 residues. V lost 0 bases, J lost 5 bases, and 8 bases lay in between. DNA of the CDR3: TGCGCCAGCAGCCAAGAGAAGGTTGATCAGCCCCAGCATTTT. It codes for CASSQEKVDQPQHF.

Concerning this clonotype: This may be a read error: a much more frequent sequence differs by one nucleotide. The chain has TRBV24-1 and TRBJ1-1; a weak D match, TRBD1 (5 bases). Trimming stripped 4 bases from V and 5 bases from J, with 10 bases between. The CDR3 is 13 residues long. The germline gives CDR1 KGHDR, CDR2 SFDVKD. The CDR3: CATSDARGTEAFF. The CDR3 DNA reads as TGTGCCACCAGTGACGCACGGGGGACTGAAGCTTTCTTT.

This chain joins TRBV11-1 and TRBJ2-2; 8 bases fit TRBD1. The CDR3 covers 14 residues. Germline trimming cut 11 bases from V and 0 bases from J; bases unmatched to any gene: 5. CDR1 and CDR2 (germline): SGHAT, FQDESV (reference sequence). The CDR3 DNA follows: TGTGCCGATCCGGACAGGGCGAACACCGGGGAGCTGTTTTTT. It translates to CADPDRANTGELFF.